This record looks at one T cell receptor beta chain sequence and its context. Trimming stripped 0 bases from V and 3 bases from J, with 6 bases between. The CDR3 sequence is 13 residues long. In germline, CDR1 is LGHNA, CDR2 YNFKEQ. The data derive from a study of human T cells and chemical hapten exposure. The time point here: patch test 1, 2 weeks after DPC sensitization. Treatment described: therapeutic diphenylcyclopropenone sensitization with weekly scalp DPC. TCRdb itself ran the RACE reads through MiXCR, one entry per CDR3 protein. Here the sample spans some 120,000 distinct CDR3 sequences, roughly an eighth being singletons.

Sequencing used whole blood, obtained in connection with sensitization to the hapten diphenylcyclopropenone (DPC). The clonotype comes from a woman between 45 and 60 years old with alopecia areata. Some clones in this sample may be carry-over from other donors' samples. This sequence joins TRBV4-2 and TRBJ2-7; D is unclear. CDR3 sequence reads: CASSQEENYEQYF. CDR3 sequence (DNA): TGTGCCAGCAGCCAAGAGGAGAACTACGAGCAGTACTTC.